This record covers a single T cell receptor (beta chain). CDR1 and CDR2 from the germline V gene are GTSNPN and SVGIG (reference sequence). The V and J ends lost 5 bases and 7 bases respectively, with 5 bases between them. The CDR3 has 9 residues. This sample is part of a study of blood T cell repertoires in COVID-19. Libraries were prepared by immunoSEQ multiplex PCR; TCRdb keeps only in-frame clonotypes and omits some of them. The table has about 330,000 clones, 75% to 90% seen once; the top ten hold about 5%. Cohort 3 donors counted as recovered after two negative PCRs, clearance, or resolved symptoms.

This receptor was identified in a young man who had recovered from COVID-19. V and J are TRBV30 and TRBJ1-1; D not certain. The sample comprised PBMCs or T cells enriched from blood (not recorded which). The CDR3 nucleotides are TGTGCCTGGGCAAATGAAGCTTTCTTT. Translated: CAWANEAFF.